The rows below give T cell receptor beta chains drawn from one sample of a study of blood T cell repertoires in COVID-19. Measured with immunoSEQ multiplex PCR; TCRdb has only the in-frame clones, and not every one. Among roughly 180,000 clones listed, about 85% were seen once. The sample taken for sequencing was PBMCs or T cells enriched from blood (not recorded which). These receptors originate from a woman in her twenties or thirties who had recovered from COVID-19. CDR3s include the opening cysteine and the closing phenylalanine or tryptophan. The D gene is left open where the match is weak. A row's size may be missing; if present it is once, few, many or a size class.

CDR3 length	V gene	clone size	J gene	D gene	CDR3 DNA	CDR3 protein
12	TRBV14	.	TRBJ1-6	.	TGTGCCAGCAGCCGAGGAACTTCACCCCTCCACTTT	CASSRGTSPLHF
13	TRBV7-2	once	TRBJ1-1	.	TGTGCCAGCAGCTTAGACAGGGACACTGAAGCTTTCTTT	CASSLDRDTEAFF
15	TRBV7-2	.	TRBJ1-1	.	TGTGCCAGCAGCTTGGTCGGGTTTATGAACACTGAAGCTTTCTTT	CASSLVGFMNTEAFF
15	TRBV5-6	.	TRBJ2-7	TRBD1	TGTGCCAGCAGGTCGCCAGGACAGGAGGCCTACGAGCAGTACTTC	CASRSPGQEAYEQYF
18	TRBV27	.	TRBJ1-5	TRBD1	TGTGCCAGCAGGCTCTCCGGGACAGGGGGTCGCACAAAGCAGCCCCAGCATTTT	CASRLSGTGGRTKQPQHF
15	TRBV27	.	TRBJ2-7	.	TGTGCCAGCAGTTATTTCCAGGGGCCCTCCTACGAGCAGTACTTC	CASSYFQGPSYEQYF
13	TRBV29-1	.	TRBJ1-2	.	TGCAGCGTGCGACGGAGTCCGGACTATGGCTACACCTTC	CSVRRSPDYGYTF
12	TRBV30	.	TRBJ2-7	.	TGTGCCTGGAGTCGGGTAGAGTACGAGCAGTACTTC	CAWSRVEYEQYF
13	TRBV7-2	.	TRBJ1-1	TRBD1	TGTGCCAGTCAACGGGACAGGGACACTGAAGCTTTCTTT	CASQRDRDTEAFF
17	TRBV7-2	.	TRBJ2-3	TRBD1	TGTGCCAGCAGCCCCGCAAAAGGGACAGCTAGCACAGATACGCAGTATTTT	CASSPAKGTASTDTQYF
12	TRBV28	.	TRBJ1-5	.	TGTGCCAGCTTCTATAGCAATCAGCCCCAGCATTTT	CASFYSNQPQHF
13	TRBV10-3	once	TRBJ1-1	.	TGTGCCATCAGTGAGTTCTTGAACACTGAAGCTTTCTTT	CAISEFLNTEAFF